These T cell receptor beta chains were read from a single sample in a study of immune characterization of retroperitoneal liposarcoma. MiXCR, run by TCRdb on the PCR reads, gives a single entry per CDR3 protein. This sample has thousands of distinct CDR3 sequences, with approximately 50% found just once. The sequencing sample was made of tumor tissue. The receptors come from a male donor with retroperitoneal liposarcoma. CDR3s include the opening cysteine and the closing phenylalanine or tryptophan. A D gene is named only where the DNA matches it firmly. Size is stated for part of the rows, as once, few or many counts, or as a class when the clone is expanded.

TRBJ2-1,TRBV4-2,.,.,CASSQEQPVVGDEQFF,TGTGCCAGCAGCCAAGAACAGCCGGTGGTCGGGGATGAGCAGTTCTTC
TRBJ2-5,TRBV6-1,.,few,CASSEALGGPETQYF,TGTGCCAGCAGTGAAGCGCTTGGGGGGCCAGAGACCCAGTACTTC
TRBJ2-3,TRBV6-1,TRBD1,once,CANQGGYFDTQYF,TGTGCCAACCAAGGGGGCTATTTTGATACGCAGTATTTT
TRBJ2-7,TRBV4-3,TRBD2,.,CASSRLGNGRSLSLSYEQYF,TGCGCCAGCAGCCGCCTCGGGAACGGGAGGTCTCTCTCCCTTTCCTACGAGCAGTACTTC
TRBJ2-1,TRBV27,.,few,CASSTRAPYNEQFF,TGTGCCAGCAGTACGAGAGCACCCTACAATGAGCAGTTCTTC
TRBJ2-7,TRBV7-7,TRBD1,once,CASAPGQGGREQYF,TGTGCTAGCGCGCCGGGACAGGGTGGGCGCGAGCAGTACTTC
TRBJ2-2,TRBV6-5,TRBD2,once,CASSYSFWTSGSTGELFF,TGTGCCAGCAGTTACTCGTTCTGGACTAGCGGGTCCACCGGGGAGCTGTTTTTT
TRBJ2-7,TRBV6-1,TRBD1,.,CASSEWEGTGGSEQYF,TGTGCCAGCAGTGAATGGGAGGGGACAGGGGGCTCCGAGCAGTACTTC
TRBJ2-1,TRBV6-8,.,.,CASTERDLADEQFF,TGTGCCAGCACCGAAAGAGACCTCGCAGATGAGCAGTTCTTC
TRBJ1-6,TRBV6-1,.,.,CASSNQQGRDNSPLHF,TGTGCCAGCAGTAACCAACAGGGACGAGATAATTCACCCCTCCACTTT
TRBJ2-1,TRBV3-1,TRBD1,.,CASSQVPTGGAGSYNEQFF,TGTGCCAGCAGCCAAGTTCCTACAGGGGGCGCGGGGTCCTACAATGAGCAGTTCTTC
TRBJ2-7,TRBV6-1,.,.,CASYETDYEQYF,TGTGCCAGCTACGAGACAGACTACGAGCAGTACTTC
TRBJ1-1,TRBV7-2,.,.,CASSLSRRGTEAFF,TGTGCCAGCAGCTTATCGCGACGGGGGACTGAAGCTTTCTTT
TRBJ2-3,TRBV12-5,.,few,CASGSNSHGRDTQYF,TGTGCTAGTGGTTCCAATTCACACGGTCGGGATACGCAGTATTTT
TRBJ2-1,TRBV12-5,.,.,CASGLWGLEQFF,TGTGCTAGTGGTTTGTGGGGGCTTGAGCAGTTCTTC
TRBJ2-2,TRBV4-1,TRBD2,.,CASRTSGDNTGELFF,TGCGCCAGCAGGACTAGCGGGGATAACACCGGGGAGCTGTTTTTT
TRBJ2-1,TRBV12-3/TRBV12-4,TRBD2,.,CASSLRLAGGGNEQFF,TGTGCCAGCAGTTTAAGACTAGCGGGAGGGGGGAATGAGCAGTTCTTC
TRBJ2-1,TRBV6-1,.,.,CTSSATGVGEQFF,TGTACCAGCAGTGCCACCGGAGTCGGTGAGCAGTTCTTC
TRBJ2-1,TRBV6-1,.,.,CASSGGRISYNEQFF,TGTGCCAGCAGTGGAGGACGGATCTCCTACAATGAGCAGTTCTTC
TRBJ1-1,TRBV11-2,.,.,CASSPTGTLAFF,TGTGCCAGCAGCCCAACGGGGACTTTGGCTTTCTTT
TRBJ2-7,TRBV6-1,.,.,CASSDGGRNYEQYF,TGTGCCAGCAGTGACGGCGGCAGAAACTACGAGCAGTACTTC
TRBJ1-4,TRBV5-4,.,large,CASSSNRAVDEKLFF,TGTGCCAGCAGCTCGAACAGGGCAGTGGATGAAAAACTGTTTTTT
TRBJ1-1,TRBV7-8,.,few,CASSLLDPNTEAFF,TGTGCCAGCAGCTTATTGGACCCGAACACTGAAGCTTTCTTT
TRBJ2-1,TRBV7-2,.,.,CASSLGYYEQFF,TGTGCCAGCAGCTTAGGATATTACGAGCAGTTCTTC
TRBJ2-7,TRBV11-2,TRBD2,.,CASSLVPPGLAGTKQYF,TGTGCCAGCAGCTTAGTACCTCCGGGACTAGCGGGGACGAAGCAGTACTTC
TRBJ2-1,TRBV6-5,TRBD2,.,CASSTRRGVGEQFF,TGTGCCAGCAGTACCCGCCGGGGGGTGGGGGAGCAGTTCTTC
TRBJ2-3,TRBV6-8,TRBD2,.,CAGHQQRGATDTQYF,TGTGCCGGCCACCAACAGCGGGGGGCCACAGATACGCAGTATTTT
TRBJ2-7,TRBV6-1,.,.,CASSERAGGGFEQYF,TGTGCCAGCAGTGAAAGAGCTGGTGGTGGTTTCGAGCAGTACTTC
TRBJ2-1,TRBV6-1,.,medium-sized,CASSEALAGEQFF,TGTGCCAGCAGTGAAGCGCTAGCCGGGGAGCAGTTCTTC
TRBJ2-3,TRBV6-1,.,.,CASSEGSDSNAVCF,TGTGCCAGCAGTGAAGGGTCCGATTCGAACGCGGTCTGTTTT
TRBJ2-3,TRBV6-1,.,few,CASSERGGVSTDTQYF,TGTGCCAGCAGTGAACGGGGAGGAGTTAGCACAGATACGCAGTATTTT
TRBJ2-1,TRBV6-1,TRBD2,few,CASSTSGSYNEQFF,TGTGCCAGCAGTACTAGCGGGAGCTACAATGAGCAGTTCTTC
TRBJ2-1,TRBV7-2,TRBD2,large,CASSDVAGGLQGETQFF,TGTGCCAGCAGCGACGTAGCGGGAGGGCTTCAAGGAGAGACCCAGTTCTTC
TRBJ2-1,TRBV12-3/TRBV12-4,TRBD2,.,CASSLAGVGNEQFF,TGTGCCAGCAGTCTAGCGGGAGTAGGTAATGAGCAGTTCTTC
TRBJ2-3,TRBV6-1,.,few,CASSVSSGSSTDTQYF,TGTGCCAGCAGTGTATCGAGCGGGTCTAGCACAGATACGCAGTATTTT
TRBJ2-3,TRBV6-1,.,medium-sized,CASSPGEGVRGTQYF,TGTGCCAGCAGTCCCGGCGAGGGGGTACGGGGTACGCAGTATTTT
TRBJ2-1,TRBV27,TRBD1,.,CASSLRGTGSYEQFF,TGTGCCAGCAGTTTGAGGGGGACAGGGTCCTACGAGCAGTTCTTC
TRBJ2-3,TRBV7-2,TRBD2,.,CASSPTSGTEGDTQYF,TGTGCCAGCAGCCCAACTAGCGGGACAGAGGGAGATACGCAGTATTTT
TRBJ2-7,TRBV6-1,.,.,CASSSDQGFHNEQYF,TGTGCCAGCAGTTCGGACCAGGGTTTCCACAATGAGCAGTACTTC
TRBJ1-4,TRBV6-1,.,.,CASSGQGGEKLFF,TGTGCCAGCAGTGGCCAGGGAGGAGAAAAACTGTTTTTT
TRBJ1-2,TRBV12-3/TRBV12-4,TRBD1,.,CASRGQGVDLGGRYGYTF,TGTGCCAGCAGAGGACAGGGGGTGGATTTGGGAGGACGGTATGGCTACACCTTC
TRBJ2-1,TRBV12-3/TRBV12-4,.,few,CASSLHGAYNEQFF,TGTGCCAGCAGTTTACACGGAGCCTACAATGAGCAGTTCTTC
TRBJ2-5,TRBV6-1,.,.,CASSEVRWAGPQETQYF,TGTGCCAGCAGTGAAGTGCGTTGGGCGGGACCCCAAGAGACCCAGTACTTC
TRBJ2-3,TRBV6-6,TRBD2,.,CASSYGSGGREQYF,TGTGCCAGCAGTTACGGGAGCGGGGGAAGGGAGCAGTATTTT
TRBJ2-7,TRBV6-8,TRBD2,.,CASTRGGAHNEQYF,TGTGCCAGCACGCGGGGGGGGGCCCACAATGAGCAGTACTTC
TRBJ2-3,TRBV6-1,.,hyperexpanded,CASSETAITDTQYF,TGTGCCAGCAGTGAAACGGCCATCACAGATACGCAGTATTTT
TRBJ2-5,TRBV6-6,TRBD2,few,CASSYPPWAGGPNEQYF,TGTGCCAGCAGTTACCCCCCCTGGGCGGGAGGGCCGAATGAGCAGTACTTC
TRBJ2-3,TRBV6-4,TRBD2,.,CASSPGGPGEDTQYF,TGTGCCAGCAGTCCGGGAGGGCCGGGAGAGGATACGCAGTATTTT
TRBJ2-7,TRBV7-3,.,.,CASSPGTLRDEQYF,TGTGCCAGCAGCCCCGGGACTTTAAGGGATGAGCAGTACTTC
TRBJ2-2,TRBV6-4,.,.,CASSENADTGELFF,TGTGCCAGCAGTGAGAATGCGGACACCGGGGAGCTGTTTTTT
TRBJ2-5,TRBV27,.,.,CASSRRAASGETQYF,TGTGCCAGCAGTCGTCGGGCAGCTTCTGGGGAGACCCAGTACTTC
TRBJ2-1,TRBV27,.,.,CASSQDFDEQFF,TGTGCCAGCAGTCAGGATTTCGATGAGCAGTTCTTC